The rows below give T cell receptor beta chains drawn from one sample of a study of T cells in Graves' hyperthyroidism and ophthalmopathy. One entry per CDR3 protein, called by TCRdb with MiXCR from the multiplex PCR reads. The table records a few hundred thousand distinct CDR3 sequences, just over 45% of them present only once. Sequencing was done on a sample of peripheral blood or thyroid tissue (not recorded which). The receptors were sampled from a young woman with Graves' hyperthyroidism. Each CDR3 is given with its conserved first and last residue. D genes are given only for firm matches. A clone size is listed for some rows: how often the clone was seen (once, few, many), or a class if it is expanded.

clone_size: -
v_call: TRBV2
d_call: TRBD1
j_call: TRBJ1-5
cdr3_length: 14
cdr3_nt: TGTGCCAGCAGGGGTAGACAGGGGGGGCAGCCCCAGCATTTT
cdr3_aa: CASRGRQGGQPQHF

clone_size: many
v_call: TRBV2
d_call: -
j_call: TRBJ2-2
cdr3_length: 15
cdr3_nt: TGTGCCAGCAGTGAAGCGCCCAGCAACACCGGGGAGCTGTTTTTT
cdr3_aa: CASSEAPSNTGELFF

clone_size: -
v_call: TRBV29-1
d_call: -
j_call: TRBJ2-5
cdr3_length: 11
cdr3_nt: TGCAGCTGGCCCGGGGCGGAGACCCAGTACTTC
cdr3_aa: CSWPGAETQYF

clone_size: -
v_call: TRBV25-1
d_call: TRBD2
j_call: TRBJ2-5
cdr3_length: 16
cdr3_nt: TGTGCCAGCAGTGAAGCCTTCCCCGGGACTAGCGAGACCCAGTACTTC
cdr3_aa: CASSEAFPGTSETQYF

clone_size: -
v_call: TRBV10-3
d_call: TRBD1
j_call: TRBJ1-2
cdr3_length: 13
cdr3_nt: TGTGCCGGACGGGACAGGGAGTCTTATGGCTACACCTTC
cdr3_aa: CAGRDRESYGYTF

clone_size: few
v_call: TRBV3-1
d_call: -
j_call: TRBJ2-5
cdr3_length: 13
cdr3_nt: TGTGCCAGCAGATACGAAGGGGGAGAGACCCAGTACTTC
cdr3_aa: CASRYEGGETQYF

clone_size: -
v_call: TRBV7-6
d_call: -
j_call: TRBJ2-7
cdr3_length: 13
cdr3_nt: TGTGCCAGCAGGCCGACAGCCTCCTACGAGCAGTACTTC
cdr3_aa: CASRPTASYEQYF

clone_size: many
v_call: TRBV5-6
d_call: TRBD2
j_call: TRBJ2-5
cdr3_length: 15
cdr3_nt: TGTGCCAGCAGCTTGGCCGGGGGGGGGCAAGAGACCCAGTACTTC
cdr3_aa: CASSLAGGGQETQYF

clone_size: -
v_call: TRBV7-9
d_call: -
j_call: TRBJ2-1
cdr3_length: 12
cdr3_nt: TGTGCCAGCAGCTTACGGGGTGATGAGCAGTTCTTC
cdr3_aa: CASSLRGDEQFF

clone_size: many
v_call: TRBV29-1
d_call: -
j_call: TRBJ1-3
cdr3_length: 15
cdr3_nt: TGCAGCGTTGAAGCTGACGGGCCCTCTGGAAACACCATATATTTT
cdr3_aa: CSVEADGPSGNTIYF

clone_size: many
v_call: TRBV7-6
d_call: -
j_call: TRBJ1-1
cdr3_length: 14
cdr3_nt: TGTGCCAGCAGCTTGTCTCGGGGGGAGGCTGAAGCTTTCTTT
cdr3_aa: CASSLSRGEAEAFF